This T cell receptor (beta chain) was documented in a study of Ad26.COV2.S vaccination and SARS-CoV-2 variants. Treatment: about 20 received Ad26.COV2.S at low or high dose, single or two shots; about 5 received placebo; per-sample allocation not given. All samples were drawn on day 63, counting from the first vaccine or placebo injection. This Boston cohort included adults aged 18-55 years. Sequenced by immunoSEQ multiplex PCR; TCRdb stores in-frame clones only, minus some. This sample carries around 400,000 clones, 89% of them seen once, and the ten largest clones take 1.5% to 2%. The sequence derives from a person between 18 and 60 years old who received the Ad26.COV2.S COVID-19 vaccine or a placebo. The material sequenced was peripheral blood, taken in a trial of Ad26.COV2.S vaccine versus placebo.

The CDR3 DNA is TGTGCCAGCAGCACAAGGACGCACCGCGGGGAGTACACCATATATTTT. Translated: CASSTRTHRGEYTIYF. The chain is built from TRBV11-3 and TRBJ1-3; D is uncertain. CDR3 length equals 16 residues. Germline V gene sequence: CDR1 SGHNT, CDR2 YENEEA. Trimming pared 5 bases from V and 8 bases from J, leaving 22 bases between.